Following are 25 T cell receptor beta chains from one sample sequenced in a study of regulatory T cells in long-lasting Graves disease. HTBI primers from iRepertoire and Arm-PCR of CDR3 regions yielded the TCR beta libraries. TCRdb re-derived calls from the multiplex PCR reads in MiXCR, one entry per CDR3 protein. The sample shows around 450,000 distinct CDR3 sequences, roughly a fifth of them seen only once. Time point here: persistent/refractory GD, antithyroid drugs over 5 years with positive TRAb. Extracted PBMC RNA gave rise to the TCR library. Sequencing was performed on peripheral blood mononuclear cells (PBMCs), taken when the disease was refractory, from a patient treated with antithyroid drugs. The source of these receptors is a female donor with Graves disease.

This clonotype showed up just a few times. This chain links TRBV4-1 with TRBJ1-2, with D possibly TRBD1 on 5 matching bases. The V and J ends lost 0 bases and 2 bases respectively, with 10 bases between them. The germline V gene encodes CDR1 MGHRA and CDR2 YSYEKL. The CDR3 consists of 15 residues. Here the CDR3 DNA reads TGCGCCAGCAGCCAAGACGGCAGGGTCAACTATGGCTACACCTTC. It specifies CASSQDGRVNYGYTF.

The chain has TRBV7-9 and TRBJ2-7; 10 nucleotides line up with TRBD2. V shed 5 bases, J shed 0 bases, and the junction held 10 bases outside the gene matches. From germline, CDR1 is SEHNR and CDR2 FQNEAQ (reference sequence). The CDR3 spans 17 residues. CDR3 DNA: TGTGCCAGCAGCCCCCGGGTAGCGGGAGGTGACTCCTACGAGCAGTACTTC. Translation gives CASSPRVAGGDSYEQYF.

This clonotype was picked up a small number of times. CDR3 in amino acids: CASSPPPGTQPQHF. The CDR3, as DNA: TGTGCCAGCAGTCCCCCCCCGGGCACTCAGCCCCAGCATTTT. The V call is TRBV27, the J call TRBJ1-5; D is undetermined. CDR1 and CDR2 (germline): MNHEY, SMNVEV (reference sequence). The CDR3 consists of 14 residues. Trimming took off 5 bases at V and 6 bases at J, with 14 bases between the two ends.

This clonotype appeared a few times. V is TRBV19 and J is TRBJ2-2, with D possibly TRBD2 on 6 matching bases. Trimming cost V 4 bases and J 1 base, with 19 bases left between them. The CDR3 contains 18 residues. The germline CDR1 and CDR2 sequences are LNHDA and SQIVND (reference sequence). The CDR3 region has the DNA TGTGCCAGTAGTAAGGAGGGCCCATCTAATGGGAACACCGGGGAGCTGTTTTTT. Amino acid sequence: CASSKEGPSNGNTGELFF.

The chain links TRBV7-9 to TRBJ2-1; the D call may be TRBD1 or TRBD2 (5 bases each). V was shortened by 2 bases and J by 0 bases, with 14 bases between the two germline ends. The germline V gene encodes CDR1 SEHNR and CDR2 FQNEAQ (reference sequence). The CDR3 runs to 17 residues. This CDR3 is CASSLSGAPSSYNEQFF. The CDR3 region has the DNA TGTGCCAGCAGCTTATCCGGGGCACCCAGCTCCTACAATGAGCAGTTCTTC.

The gene calls are TRBV15 and TRBJ1-2; no clear D gene. Trimming left V 0 bases short and J 2 bases short, with 7 bases between. The CDR3 contains 14 residues. The germline V gene encodes CDR1 LNHNV and CDR2 YYDKDF (reference sequence). The DNA for the CDR3 is TGTGCCACCAGCAGAGAGGCGGGGAACTATGGCTACACCTTC. Protein product: CATSREAGNYGYTF.

This clonotype was seen a single time. The rearrangement uses TRBV5-5 and TRBJ1-2; the D gene is possibly TRBD1 (6 bases). This CDR3 spans 14 amino acids. Trimming cost V 4 bases and J 8 bases, with 18 bases left between them. Germline V gene data show CDR1 as SGHKS and CDR2 as YYEKEE (reference sequence). As DNA, the CDR3 is TGTGCCAGCAGCGGGACCGGGACCGGGGGCGGCTACACCTTC. The encoded protein is CASSGTGTGGGYTF.

In its sample, this clonotype was seen a few times. This rearrangement joins TRBV7-9 to TRBJ2-5; perhaps TRBD1 as D (5 bases). V lost 2 bases and J lost 3, with 13 bases in between. The CDR3 length is 15 residues. Germline V lookup: CDR1 SEHNR, CDR2 FQNEAQ (reference sequence). This CDR3 is CASSLTKGREETQYF. CDR3 in DNA: TGTGCCAGCAGCTTAACCAAGGGCAGGGAAGAGACCCAGTACTTC.

This clonotype came up many times. The chain uses TRBV27 and TRBJ2-6, with a possible D match to TRBD1 (6 bases). CDR3 length equals 17 residues. V was pared by 1 base and J by 0 bases, with 10 bases between. CDR1 and CDR2 (germline): MNHEY, SMNVEV (reference sequence). CDR3 in amino acids: CASSLWQGNSGANVLTF. In DNA form, the CDR3 reads TGTGCCAGCAGTTTATGGCAGGGGAACTCTGGGGCCAACGTCCTGACTTTC.

V usage is TRBV3-1 and J usage is TRBJ2-7; 10 bases align to TRBD1. CDR3 size: 15 residues. CDR1 and CDR2 from the germline V gene are LGHDT and YNNKEL (reference sequence). The junction had 5 bases not matched to a gene; V was cut back by 0 bases and J by 6 bases. In nucleotides, the CDR3 is TGTGCCAGCAGCCAAGAGGGGGACAGGGGCCCCGAGCAGTACTTC. Translating gives CASSQEGDRGPEQYF.

This clonotype was seen ten or more times. J is TRBJ2-7 and V is TRBV5-5; D ambiguous. The germline V gene has CDR1 SGHKS and CDR2 YYEKEE (reference sequence). V lost 5 bases, J lost 7 bases, and 4 bases lay in between. The CDR3 spans 9 residues. The CDR3 DNA is TGTGCCAGCAGGGGGGAGCAGTACTTC. Protein: CASRGEQYF.

This clonotype came up many times. The chain couples TRBV7-9 to TRBJ1-4; D not certain. The germline V gene encodes CDR1 SEHNR and CDR2 FQNEAQ (reference sequence). V was shortened by 5 bases and J by 4 bases, with 14 bases between the two germline ends. CDR3 length: 15 amino acids. The CDR3 here is CASSPLRWGNEKLFF. The CDR3, as DNA: TGTGCCAGCAGCCCGCTGAGGTGGGGTAATGAAAAACTGTTTTTT.

In its sample, this clonotype was seen many times. The J gene is TRBJ1-1, the V gene TRBV15; possibly TRBD1 for D (5 bases). The V gene's germline CDR1 is LNHNV and CDR2 YYDKDF (reference sequence). The CDR3 contains 14 residues. Trimming stripped 0 bases from V and 1 base from J, with 6 bases between. The DNA of the CDR3 is TGTGCCACCAGCAGAGACGGGGGGAACACTGAAGCTTTCTTT. This sequence encodes CATSRDGGNTEAFF.

About this clonotype itself: Because it lacks the conserved phenylalanine or tryptophan at the end, this CDR3 is likely a read error. CDR3 DNA: TGTGCCAGCAGCTTAGGGCCCCCGGTGGGCGAGCAGTACCTC. Translated: CASSLGPPVGEQYL. The chain links TRBV7-2 to TRBJ2-7; D is uncertain. V lost 1 base and J 6 bases, leaving 13 bases between the germline ends. CDR3 length equals 14 residues. CDR1 is SGHTA, CDR2 FQGNSA, per germline.

With regard to this clonotype: Possible read error: a much larger clone is one base away. V usage is TRBV11-2 and J usage is TRBJ2-7, with TRBD1 matching 9 bases. The V segment lost 5 bases and the J segment 5 bases; nucleotides outside the gene matches: 13. CDR1 SGHAT and CDR2 FQNNGV come from the germline V gene. The CDR3 has 16 amino acids. The CDR3 coding sequence is TGTGCCAGCAGCCCTCCCCCGGGACAGGGATCCCACGAGCAGTACTTC. Residues: CASSPPPGQGSHEQYF.

V and J are TRBV4-3 and TRBJ1-2; unclear D gene. From germline, CDR1 is LGHNA and CDR2 YSLEER. The CDR3 length is 19 residues. V lost 0 bases and J lost 1, with 21 bases in between. In DNA form, the CDR3 reads TGCGCCAGCAGCCAAGATGGCGGATCTTTTCTCGCTCTTAACTATGGCTACACCTTC. Translated: CASSQDGGSFLALNYGYTF.

The table lists this clonotype with many counts. The rearrangement links TRBV12-5 to TRBJ1-2, with a possible D match to TRBD1 (5 bases). Trimming removed 0 bases at V and 2 bases at J, with 16 bases between. The CDR3 spans 17 residues. CDR1 is LGHNT and CDR2 is FRNRAP in the germline V gene. The CDR3 loop is CASGLVLVGTGNYGYTF. CDR3 in DNA: TGTGCTAGTGGTTTGGTCCTGGTAGGGACCGGGAACTATGGCTACACCTTC.

The chain links TRBV24-1 to TRBJ2-5; 12 bases align to TRBD1. This CDR3 has 17 residues. The ends lost 4 bases at V and 6 bases at J; junction bases unmatched: 11. Per germline, CDR1 KGHDR and CDR2 SFDVKD. This CDR3 is CATSDASGTGGSQTQYF. In DNA form, the CDR3 reads TGTGCCACCAGTGACGCCTCCGGGACAGGGGGCTCGCAGACCCAGTACTTC.

Concerning this clonotype itself: The germline gene is not matched at one end of the junction; a read error may be the cause. V gene TRBV7-9 combines with J gene TRBJ1-1; D is undetermined. The germline V gene has CDR1 SEHNR and CDR2 FQNEAQ (reference sequence). The CDR3 sequence is 12 residues long. The CDR3 loop reads CASSLENTGAFF. The CDR3 DNA follows: TGTGCCAGCAGCTTGGAGAACACTGGAGCTTTCTTT.

This clonotype has a count of ten or more. This chain uses TRBV28 with TRBJ1-4; 10 nucleotides match TRBD1. The CDR3 contains 15 residues. V gave up 5 bases and J gave up 8 bases; unmatched junction bases: 8. CDR1 is MDHEN and CDR2 is SYDVKM in the germline V gene. The CDR3 DNA is TGTGCCAGCAGTCATCGGACAGGGGGAAAGGAAAAACTGTTTTTT. Amino acids: CASSHRTGGKEKLFF.

The gene calls are TRBV20-1 and TRBJ2-7, with 8 bases identical to TRBD2. Trimming took 6 bases from V and 5 from J; bases not matched to a gene: 3. Germline V CDR1 and CDR2: DFQATT, SNEGSKA (reference sequence). The CDR3 is 11 amino acids. CDR3 DNA sequence: TGCAGTGCCGGGGGGGGTAACGAGCAGTACTTC. Translation: CSAGGGNEQYF.

The rearrangement uses TRBV19 and TRBJ1-5, with D uncertain. V lost 3 bases to trimming and J lost 2 bases, with 8 bases between them. The V gene's germline CDR1 is LNHDA and CDR2 SQIVND (reference sequence). The CDR3 covers 14 residues. In DNA, the CDR3 is TGTGCCAGTAGTATCCCTGGGGGCAATCAGCCCCAGCATTTT. Its translation: CASSIPGGNQPQHF.

The gene calls are TRBV5-1 and TRBJ1-1, with no clear D. Trimming removed 1 base from V and 4 bases from J, with 14 bases in between. The CDR3 has 15 residues. CDR1 and CDR2 (germline): SGHRS, YFSETQ. The chain's CDR3 is CASSLSSAGSTEAFF. The CDR3 bases are TGCGCCAGCAGCTTGTCATCGGCGGGCTCCACTGAAGCTTTCTTT. Variable domain in full (rest from reference TRBV5-1 and TRBJ1-1): KAGVTQTPRYLIKTRGQQVTLSCSPISGHRSVSWYQQTPGQGLQFLFEYFSETQRNKGNFPGRFSGRQFSNSRSEMNVSTLELGDSALYLCASSLSSAGSTEAFFGQGTRLTVV.

Many counts were recorded for this clonotype. This chain connects TRBV2 to TRBJ1-1, with D tentatively TRBD1 (6 bases). The CDR3 is 13 residues long. CDR1 and CDR2 (germline): SNHLY, FYNNEI. V was clipped by 7 bases and J by 0 bases, with 9 bases between them. CDR3 sequence reads: CASTGTLNTEAFF. The CDR3 DNA sequence: TGTGCCAGCACTGGGACACTGAACACTGAAGCTTTCTTT.

This clonotype was seen a handful of times. V usage is TRBV19 and J usage is TRBJ1-2, with D hard to call. This CDR3 region has 14 residues. CDR1 LNHDA and CDR2 SQIVND come from the germline V gene (reference sequence). V lost 10 bases to trimming and J lost 4 bases, with 19 bases between them. The CDR3 reads CATLPQASSYGYTF. CDR3 sequence (DNA): TGTGCCACCCTTCCTCAAGCCAGCTCCTATGGCTACACCTTC. The full variable domain, its missing parts supplied by reference TRBV19 and TRBJ1-2, is DGGITQSPKYLFRKEGQNVTLSCEQNLNHDAMYWYRQDPGQGLRLIYYSQIVNDFQKGDIAEGYSVSREKKESFPLTVTSAQKNPTAFYLCATLPQASSYGYTFGSGTRLTVV.